This T cell receptor beta chain was identified in a study of blood T cells in healthy people across ages. Next came a second PCR, run for 7 to 11 cycles, which used a sample-barcoded 5' primer along with a J-beta primer mix. From the 5' RACE reads, TCRdb called clonotypes with MiXCR, one entry per CDR3 protein. Among about 760,000 distinct CDR3 sequences, 20% to 25% were seen once, and the ten largest hold 9.4%. Germline CDR1 and CDR2: SQVTM and ANQGSEA. The CDR3 has 16 amino acids. With V trimmed by 3 bases and J by 2 bases, 10 bases remained unmatched. The same specimen was also included in a second study, on T cells of mothers and their children.

The sample was blood. This chain uses TRBV29-1 with TRBJ2-7; 10 bases are a match to TRBD1. The sequence derives from a boy aged 10-17 years in good health. CDR3 protein: CSVEGDRGLATYEQYF. In nucleotides, the CDR3 is TGCAGCGTTGAGGGAGACAGGGGGCTCGCTACCTACGAGCAGTACTTC.